This entry lists 7 T cell receptor beta chains sequenced from one sample in a study of T-cell memory formation after mild COVID-19. TCRdb re-called the 5' RACE reads with MiXCR, one entry per CDR3 protein. In the table there are fewer than 350,000 distinct CDR3 sequences, approximately 14% of which are singletons. Sequencing used PBMCs or a T cell subset sorted from them (not recorded which). These receptor sequences come from a man aged 18 to 30 who had mild COVID-19 (a few samples of this study predate the infection). Cell type and time point are not known.

The chain joins TRBV5-1 to TRBJ1-1; D perhaps matches TRBD1 (5 bases). Germline V CDR1 and CDR2: SGHRS, YFSETQ. V lost 4 bases, J lost 0 bases, and 13 bases lay in between. The CDR3 runs to 15 residues. DNA for the CDR3: TGCGCCAGCAGCGGAACGGGACGGTTGAACACTGAAGCTTTCTTT. Protein: CASSGTGRLNTEAFF.

This clonotype was recorded at least ten times. This chain connects TRBV11-1 to TRBJ2-3; TRBD1 or TRBD2 may be the D gene (5 bases each). The length of the CDR3 is 15 residues. Germline V gives CDR1 SGHAT, CDR2 FQDESV (reference sequence). V was trimmed by 3 bases and J by 7 bases, leaving 17 bases between them. In nucleotides, the CDR3 is TGTGCCAGCAGCTTGAGGGGAACCTCGACTTATACGCAGTATTTT. This codes for CASSLRGTSTYTQYF.

This clonotype was counted at least ten times. The chain carries TRBV13 and TRBJ1-1, with 10 bases matching TRBD1. Trimming cost V 5 bases and J 0 bases; bases outside gene matches: 6. This CDR3 is built from 16 residues. Germline CDR1 and CDR2: PRHDT and FYEKMQ (reference sequence). For the CDR3, the DNA is TGTGCCAGCAGCCGGAGGACAGGGGGATTGAACACTGAAGCTTTCTTT. It codes for CASSRRTGGLNTEAFF.

Regarding this clonotype: A read error may account for a junction end that differs from germline. The chain recombines TRBV5-1 with TRBJ1-3; possibly TRBD1 for D (6 bases). The CDR3 runs to 15 residues. Germline CDR1 reads SGHRS; CDR2 reads YFSETQ. The CDR3 sequence is CASSLGTISGNTVYF. CDR3 bases: TGCGCCAGCAGCTTAGGGACAATCTCTGGAAACACCGTATATTTT.

This clonotype has at least ten counts. This sequence joins TRBV4-1 and TRBJ1-5, with 7 bases identical to TRBD1. Germline CDR1 MGHRA, CDR2 YSYEKL. CDR3 length: 15 residues. Trimming took 3 bases from V and 6 from J; bases not matched to a gene: 8. CDR3 in amino acids: CASSHNSGGIQPQHF. CDR3 DNA sequence: TGCGCCAGCAGCCACAACTCAGGGGGAATTCAGCCCCAGCATTTT.

This clonotype was seen a single time. V is TRBV29-1 and J is TRBJ1-1; D unresolved. The V and J ends lost 1 base and 7 bases respectively, with 22 bases between them. CDR1 and CDR2 (germline): SQVTM, ANQGSEA. The CDR3 is made up of 16 amino acids. The CDR3 is CSVEVSRVLHTGEAFF. The CDR3 DNA follows: TGCAGCGTTGAAGTTAGTAGAGTCCTCCACACTGGTGAAGCTTTCTTT.

This chain connects TRBV29-1 to TRBJ1-1; 8 bases are a match to TRBD1. The trim removed 6 bases at V and 1 base at J, leaving 4 bases unmatched. Germline V lookup: CDR1 SQVTM, CDR2 ANQGSEA. CDR3 length: 13 amino acids. In nucleotides, the CDR3 is TGCAGCGTAGAGACAGGGGAGAACACTGAAGCTTTCTTT. Translating gives CSVETGENTEAFF.